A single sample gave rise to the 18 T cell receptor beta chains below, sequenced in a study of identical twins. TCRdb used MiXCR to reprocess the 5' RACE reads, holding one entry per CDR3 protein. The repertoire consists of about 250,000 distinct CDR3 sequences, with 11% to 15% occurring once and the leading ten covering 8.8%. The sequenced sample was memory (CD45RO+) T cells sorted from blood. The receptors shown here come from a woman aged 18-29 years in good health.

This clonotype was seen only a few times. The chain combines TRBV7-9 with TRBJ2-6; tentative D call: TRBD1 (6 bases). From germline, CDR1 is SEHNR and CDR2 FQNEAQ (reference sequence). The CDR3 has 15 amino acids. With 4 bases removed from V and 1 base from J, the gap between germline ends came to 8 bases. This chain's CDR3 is CASSSGQSGANVLTF. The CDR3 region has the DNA TGTGCCAGCAGCTCCGGACAGTCTGGGGCCAACGTCCTGACTTTC.

CDR3 amino acids: CASSRGQFSYGYTF. Here the CDR3 DNA reads TGTGCCAGCAGCCGGGGACAGTTCTCCTATGGCTACACCTTC. This rearrangement joins TRBV3-1 to TRBJ1-2; 7 nucleotides line up with TRBD1. With 4 bases clipped from V and 4 bases from J, the junction kept 6 bases outside the gene matches. The germline gives CDR1 LGHDT, CDR2 YNNKEL (reference sequence). CDR3 length equals 14 residues.

The CDR3 sequence: CASSFGDGYNEQFF. In DNA form, the CDR3 reads TGCGCCAGCAGCTTTGGGGACGGATACAATGAGCAGTTCTTC. The chain carries TRBV5-1 and TRBJ2-1, with D perhaps assigned TRBD1 or TRBD2 (5 bases each). V dropped 2 bases and J dropped 4 bases, with 10 bases sitting between them. Germline assignment: CDR1 SGHRS and CDR2 YFSETQ. The CDR3 consists of 14 residues.

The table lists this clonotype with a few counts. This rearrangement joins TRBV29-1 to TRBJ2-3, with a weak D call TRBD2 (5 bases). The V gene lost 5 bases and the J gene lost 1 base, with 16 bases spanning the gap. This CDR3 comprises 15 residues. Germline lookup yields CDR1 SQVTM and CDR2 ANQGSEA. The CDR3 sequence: CSVRREGWGTDTQYF. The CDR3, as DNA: TGCAGCGTTAGACGAGAGGGATGGGGCACAGATACGCAGTATTTT.

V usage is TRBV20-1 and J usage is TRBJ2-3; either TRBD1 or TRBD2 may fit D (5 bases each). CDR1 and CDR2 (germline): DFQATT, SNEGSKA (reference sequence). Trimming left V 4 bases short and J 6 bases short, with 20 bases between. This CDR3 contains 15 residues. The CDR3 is CSAIARGRGWDTQYF. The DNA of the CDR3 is TGCAGTGCTATTGCCCGGGGTAGGGGTTGGGATACGCAGTATTTT.

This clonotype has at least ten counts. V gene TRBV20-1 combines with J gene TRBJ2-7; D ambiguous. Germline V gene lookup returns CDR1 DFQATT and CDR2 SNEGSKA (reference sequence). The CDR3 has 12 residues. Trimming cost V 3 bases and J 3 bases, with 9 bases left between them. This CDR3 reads CSASKGRYEQYF. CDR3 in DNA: TGCAGTGCTAGTAAGGGCCGCTACGAGCAGTACTTC.

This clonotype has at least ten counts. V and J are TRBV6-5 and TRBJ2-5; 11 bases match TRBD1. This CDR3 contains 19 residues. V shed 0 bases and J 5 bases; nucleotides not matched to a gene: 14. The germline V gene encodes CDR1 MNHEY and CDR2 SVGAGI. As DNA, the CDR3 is TGTGCCAGCAGTTACTCGGGCGGTATTTGGACAGGGGGCGCGGAGACCCAGTACTTC. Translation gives CASSYSGGIWTGGAETQYF.

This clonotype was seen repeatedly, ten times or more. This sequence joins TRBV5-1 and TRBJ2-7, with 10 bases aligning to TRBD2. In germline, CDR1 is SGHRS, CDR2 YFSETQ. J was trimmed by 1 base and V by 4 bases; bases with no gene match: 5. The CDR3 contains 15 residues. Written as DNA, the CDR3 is TGCGCCAGCAGCGATGGACTAGCGGTTTCCTACGAGCAGTACTTC. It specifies CASSDGLAVSYEQYF.

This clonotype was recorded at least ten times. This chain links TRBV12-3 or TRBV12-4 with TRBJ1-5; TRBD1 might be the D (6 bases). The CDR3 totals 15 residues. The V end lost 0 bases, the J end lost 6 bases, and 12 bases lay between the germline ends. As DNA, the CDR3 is TGTGCCAGCAGTTTAGCGGGGGCGGGGAGTCAGCCCCAGCATTTT. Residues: CASSLAGAGSQPQHF.

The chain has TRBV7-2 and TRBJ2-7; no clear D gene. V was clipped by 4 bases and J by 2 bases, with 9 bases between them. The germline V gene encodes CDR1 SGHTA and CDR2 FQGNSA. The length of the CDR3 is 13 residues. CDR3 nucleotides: TGTGCCAGCAGCTCAAGCGCAGCCTACGAGCAGTACTTC. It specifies CASSSSAAYEQYF.

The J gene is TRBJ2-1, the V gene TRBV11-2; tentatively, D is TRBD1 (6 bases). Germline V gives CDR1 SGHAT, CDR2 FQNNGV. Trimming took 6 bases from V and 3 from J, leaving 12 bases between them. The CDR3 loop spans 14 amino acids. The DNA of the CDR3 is TGTGCCAGCAGTGCAGGGGAAGGCTACAATGAGCAGTTCTTC. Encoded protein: CASSAGEGYNEQFF.

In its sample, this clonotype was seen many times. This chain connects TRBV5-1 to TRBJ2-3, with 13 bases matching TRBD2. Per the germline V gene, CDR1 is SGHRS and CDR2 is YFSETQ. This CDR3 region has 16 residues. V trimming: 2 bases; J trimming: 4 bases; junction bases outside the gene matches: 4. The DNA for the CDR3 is TGCGCCAGCAGCTTAAGGACTAGCGGGAGTCCAGATACGCAGTATTTT. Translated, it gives CASSLRTSGSPDTQYF. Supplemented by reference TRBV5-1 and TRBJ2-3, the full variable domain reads KAGVTQTPRYLIKTRGQQVTLSCSPISGHRSVSWYQQTPGQGLQFLFEYFSETQRNKGNFPGRFSGRQFSNSRSEMNVSTLELGDSALYLCASSLRTSGSPDTQYFGPGTRLTVL.

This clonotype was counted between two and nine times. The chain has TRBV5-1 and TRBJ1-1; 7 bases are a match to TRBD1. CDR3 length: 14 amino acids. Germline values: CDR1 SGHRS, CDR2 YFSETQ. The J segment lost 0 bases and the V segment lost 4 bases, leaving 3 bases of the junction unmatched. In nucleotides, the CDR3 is TGCGCCAGCAGCGCGACAGGGATGAACACTGAAGCTTTCTTT. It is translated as CASSATGMNTEAFF.

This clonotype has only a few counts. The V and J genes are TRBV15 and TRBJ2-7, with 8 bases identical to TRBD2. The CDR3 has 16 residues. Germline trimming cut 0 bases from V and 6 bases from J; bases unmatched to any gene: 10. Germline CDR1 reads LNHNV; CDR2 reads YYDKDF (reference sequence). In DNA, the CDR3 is TGTGCCACCAGCAGAGATGTGGCGGGAGGACCGACCGAGCAGTACTTC. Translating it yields CATSRDVAGGPTEQYF.

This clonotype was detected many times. CDR3 protein: CASSLEGVNTEAFF. In DNA form, the CDR3 reads TGCGCCAGCAGCTTGGAAGGGGTGAACACTGAAGCTTTCTTT. This rearrangement joins TRBV5-1 to TRBJ1-1; tentatively, D is TRBD1 (5 bases). Trimming left V 0 bases short and J 0 bases short, with 6 bases between. Germline V CDR1 and CDR2: SGHRS, YFSETQ. The CDR3 length is 14 residues.

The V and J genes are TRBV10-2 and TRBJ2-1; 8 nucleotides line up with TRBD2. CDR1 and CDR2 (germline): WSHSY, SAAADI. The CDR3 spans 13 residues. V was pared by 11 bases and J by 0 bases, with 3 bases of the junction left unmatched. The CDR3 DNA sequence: TGCGCCGCGGGGGGAGGCTCCTACAATGAGCAGTTCTTC. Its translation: CAAGGGSYNEQFF.

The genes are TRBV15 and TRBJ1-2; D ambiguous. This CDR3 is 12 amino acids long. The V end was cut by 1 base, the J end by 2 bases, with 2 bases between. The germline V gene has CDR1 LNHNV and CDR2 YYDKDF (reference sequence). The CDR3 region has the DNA TGTGCCACCAGCAGAGTGAACTATGGCTACACCTTC. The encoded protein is CATSRVNYGYTF.

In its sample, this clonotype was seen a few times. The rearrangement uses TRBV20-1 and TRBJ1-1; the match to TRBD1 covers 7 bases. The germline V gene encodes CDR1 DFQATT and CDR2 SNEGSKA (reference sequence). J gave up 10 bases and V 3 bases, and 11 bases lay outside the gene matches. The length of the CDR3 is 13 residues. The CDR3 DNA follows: TGCAGTGCTAGTTCAGGGGGATCGATAATAGCTTTCTTT. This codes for CSASSGGSIIAFF.